The subject of this entry is one T cell receptor (beta chain). Its antigen is unknown. The sample holds no much larger clone one base away, and base qualities are not on file. From the germline V gene (reference sequence), CDR1 is DFQATT and CDR2 is SNEGSKA. The CDR3 covers 12 residues, taking in both the cysteine and the phenylalanine. Just the 36-base CDR3 DNA is kept, in frame starting at base 1. Here V drops 3 bases and J drops 7 bases, and the junction holds 5 bases not matched to any gene. The data were obtained in a study of T cells in Graves' hyperthyroidism and ophthalmopathy (dated by TCRdb to between 2018 and 2020). For context, the study as a whole: Peripheral blood was sampled at the time of initial diagnosis, prior to any treatment. Prospective prediction of ophthalmopathy was tested in an independent validation cohort of some 19 hyperthyroidism patients and roughly 16 patients who later progressed to ophthalmopathy. In over five Graves' hyperthyroidism patients, the study also compared T-cell repertoires from thyroid tissue with T-cell repertoires from blood. Following sampling, methimazole starting at 30 mg daily was given to hyperthyroidism patients, and high-dose intravenous methylprednisolone was given to ophthalmopathy patients. TCR V-J signatures able to tell the groups apart were searched for in a discovery cohort of 90 to 100 patients, of whom over 40 had Graves' ophthalmopathy and 55 to 60 had stable Graves' hyperthyroidism. For training and testing, the 100 or so patients in the discovery cohort were randomly divided in a 7:3 ratio. According to the paper, TCR Vbeta CDR3 sequencing was carried out on 135 peripheral blood samples, which came from more than 40 ophthalmopathy, about 75 hyperthyroidism and around 17 progressor patients. Study-level results and caveats: No statistical method was used to fix the sample size in advance, and group allocation was not hidden from the investigators. In cross-validation, a model built on a 13 V-J signature told ophthalmopathy apart from stable hyperthyroidism with 85% to 90% sensitivity and around 83% specificity, and in testing the same model reached 80%/75%. Blood samples also contained most of the expanded thyroid clonotypes (frequency above 0.001), which suggests that blood repertoires may reflect thyroid immune responses. In validation, the model predicted progression to ophthalmopathy with roughly 70% sensitivity and 72% to 85% specificity, a median of about six months before onset.

TCR beta CDR3 regions were amplified from RNA transcripts. For the first round of RT-PCR on the TCR CDR3, the HTBI primer set was used together with the Qiagen OneStep RT-PCR kit. Libraries were constructed in a second round of multiplex PCR, after which size selection and purification were performed. Libraries were sequenced paired-end with 100 bp reads on an Illumina HiSeq2000. The authors' pipeline ran thus. SOAPnuke was used to process the raw data, with reads discarded if the reads contained adapters or uncalled bases, had a mean Phred below 15, or lacked an exact constant-primer or identifier match. COPE v1.2.5 was used to merge the high-quality paired reads, and each unique nucleotide sequence was defined as a clonotype. MiTCR v1.1 was used to align clonotypes to the IMGT TRBV, TRBD and TRBJ reference segments. Only V-J combinations with frequency above 0.0001, covering about 99% of repertoires, were analysed. A TCS score was defined as the ratio between F50 (clonal expansion) and ExV (chaos), using BLOSUM62-based TCRdist between CDR3 peptides within each V-J. Welch's t-statistics and random forest reduced just over 500 V-J features to around 14, which were used in a naive Bayes classifier (R e1071). TCRdb reworked the public reads: Q25 trimming with fastp, MiXCR clone assembly, productive beta chains retained. Under each unique CDR3 protein, matching rows form one entry showing the most common genes and DNA. TCRdb, not the original authors, processed these V and J calls. The sample has hundreds of thousands of distinct CDR3 sequences on record, approximately 14% of them singletons. The top ten clonotypes cover around an eighth of the sample.

A patient counted as having stable Graves' hyperthyroidism if no progression to ophthalmopathy occurred over 18 months of follow-up. Hyperthyroidism patients were aged 18 to 65 years and newly diagnosed, with disease duration of less than 2 months. Any patient with an uncontrolled infection, another autoimmune disease, pregnancy or lactation was excluded. Diagnoses relied on clinical symptoms, serum thyroxine and TRAb, thyroid ultrasound and orbital computed tomography. Ficoll-Paque density gradient centrifugation was used to isolate PBMCs from approximately 10 ml of fresh peripheral blood. Total RNA was extracted using Trizol reagent, and RNA quality was assessed on an Agilent 2100 Bioanalyzer.

Sequencing input: blood. The origin of this receptor is a woman aged 18-29 years with Graves' hyperthyroidism. This sequence uses TRBV20-1 and TRBJ1-1; the central 7 bases match TRBD1. DNA sequence: TGCAGTGCTAGGAGGGGGCCGGGTGAAGCTTTCTTT. This is translated as CSARRGPGEAFF.